This TCR beta chain was found in a study of blood T cells in healthy people across ages. General study points: Expanded clonotype changes were possibly confounded by unknown donor CMV status.

The CDR3 spans 14 residues. Per the germline V gene, CDR1 is MNHEY and CDR2 is SVGAGI. Trimming removed 2 bases from V and 7 bases from J, with 11 bases in between. As regards this clonotype: The antigen remains unidentified.

A second roughly 6 to 11 cycle PCR used barcoded and J-beta primers. TCRdb re-called the 5' RACE reads through MiXCR, storing one row per CDR3 protein. The sample comprises hundreds of thousands of distinct CDR3 sequences, about a quarter of which are singletons, and 3% to 4% rests with the top ten. Every sample had a minimum of 6.5 million PBMCs isolated. These data also featured in a second study, about T cells of mothers and their children.

This receptor was obtained from a boy aged 2 to 10 in good health. The specimen was blood. This chain connects TRBV6-5 to TRBJ2-2, with D possibly TRBD2 on 5 matching bases. This CDR3 reads CASSYPGLGGELFF. The DNA for the CDR3 is TGTGCCAGCAGTTACCCGGGATTGGGCGGGGAGCTGTTTTTT.